The 32 T cell receptor beta chains listed next were all sequenced from one sample in a study of TIL therapy for anti-PD-1-resistant metastatic lung cancer. Time point in this sample: pre-treatment sample, taken before nivolumab and TIL therapy. Sequencing used immunoSEQ v3. Profiled with immunoSEQ multiplex PCR; TCRdb holds only in-frame clones, not every one. Among approximately 22,000 clones, around 70% were seen once, and the ten largest hold under 2%. The starting material was blood, obtained at baseline. Receptors were obtained from a person between 25 and 80 years old with non-small cell lung cancer.

The chain links TRBV27 to TRBJ1-5, with D possibly TRBD1 on 6 matching bases. V shed 5 bases and J shed 3 bases, with 11 bases lying between them. The CDR3 runs 14 residues. Germline V gene data show CDR1 as MNHEY and CDR2 as SMNVEV (reference sequence). DNA of the CDR3: TGTGCCAGCAGTGCAACAGGGAACAATCAGCCCCAGCATTTT. Protein sequence: CASSATGNNQPQHF.

As to this clone: At one end the junction does not follow the germline gene, possibly because of a read error. This chain connects TRBV12-3 or TRBV12-4 to TRBJ1-2; 7 nucleotides align to TRBD1. The CDR3 has 11 amino acids. The CDR3 here is CASSSLTGYSF. CDR3 coding DNA: TGTGCCAGCAGTTCCTTGACAGGGTACAGCTTC.

The table lists this clone with a count of one. The V call is TRBV6-6, the J call TRBJ2-7, with D unclear. The ends were cut back, 5 bases at V and 0 bases at J, with 17 bases in the middle. The CDR3 is 16 amino acids. Germline V gene lookup returns CDR1 MNHNY and CDR2 SVGAGI (reference sequence). The CDR3 spells CASSPPLGSISYEQYF. Written as DNA, the CDR3 is TGTGCCAGCAGTCCGCCTCTCGGCTCAATCTCCTACGAGCAGTACTTC.

V and J are TRBV5-1 and TRBJ2-4; the D gene is possibly TRBD1 (5 bases). The CDR3 has 16 residues. V shed 0 bases and J shed 0 bases, with 10 bases lying between them. The germline V gene encodes CDR1 SGHRS and CDR2 YFSETQ. The CDR3, as DNA: TGCGCCAGCAGCTTGGATGGGGCTTTAGCCAAAAACATTCAGTACTTC. Its translation is CASSLDGALAKNIQYF.

The chain employs TRBV9 and TRBJ1-5, with D unresolved. This CDR3 is built from 15 residues. Trimming removed 6 bases at V and 5 bases at J, with 18 bases between. CDR1 and CDR2 (germline): SGDLS, YYNGEE. CDR3 loop: CASNIEGLEDQPQHF. The CDR3 nucleotides are TGTGCCAGCAATATCGAAGGCCTCGAAGATCAGCCCCAGCATTTT. Looking up the rest from reference TRBV9 and TRBJ1-5 gives the full variable domain: DSGVTQTPKHLITATGQRVTLRCSPRSGDLSVYWYQQSLDQGLQFLIQYYNGEERAKGNILERFSAQQFPDLHSELNLSSLELGDSALYFCASNIEGLEDQPQHFGDGTRLSIL.

The chain employs TRBV6-5 and TRBJ2-1, with 12 bases lining up with TRBD2. The length of the CDR3 is 15 residues. Germline V CDR1 and CDR2: MNHEY, SVGAGI. The V segment lost 5 bases and the J segment 4 bases; nucleotides outside the gene matches: 3. DNA for the CDR3: TGTGCCAGCAGTCCCGGACTAGCGGGGTACAATGAGCAGTTCTTC. This gives the protein CASSPGLAGYNEQFF.

V and J are TRBV7-9 and TRBJ1-6, with a weak D call TRBD1 (5 bases). Per germline, CDR1 SEHNR and CDR2 FQNEAQ (reference sequence). The germline V and J ends were trimmed by 5 bases and 3 bases, with 11 bases remaining between them. The CDR3 contains 15 residues. CDR3 sequence: CASSPGTVYNSPLHF. CDR3 nucleotide sequence: TGTGCCAGCAGCCCAGGGACGGTCTATAATTCACCCCTCCACTTT.

This clone was seen more than once but under ten times. J is TRBJ1-1 and V is TRBV12-1; TRBD1, as called in the table, went unchecked against the DNA. TRBV12-1 represents a pseudogene. The CDR3 length is 16 residues. CDR3 amino acids: CASSLQGTGLNTEAFF. The CDR3 region has the DNA TGTGCCAGCAGCTTGCAAGGGACAGGACTGAACACTGAAGCTTTCTTT.

In this sample, this clone turned up a few times. V usage is TRBV2 and J usage is TRBJ2-1, with 8 positions matching TRBD1. V lost 3 bases, J lost 12 bases, and 7 bases stayed unmatched. The CDR3 loop spans 13 amino acids. Germline loops: CDR1 SNHLY, CDR2 FYNNEI. The CDR3 DNA reads TGTGCCAGCAGTGACGACAGGGGTGGTGCGCAGTTCTTC. Residues: CASSDDRGGAQFF.

This clone showed up just a few times. V is TRBV11-3 and J is TRBJ2-1; 8 bases align to TRBD2. The V segment lost 4 bases and the J segment 9 bases; nucleotides outside the gene matches: 8. CDR1 and CDR2 from the germline V gene are SGHNT and YENEEA. The CDR3 has 14 residues. As DNA, the CDR3 is TGTGCCAGCAGCTCCAGGACTAGCTCCAGTGAGCAGTTCTTC. The encoded protein is CASSSRTSSSEQFF.

The chain uses TRBV5-1 and TRBJ1-4, with 11 bases identical to TRBD1. The CDR3 is 14 amino acids. Germline lookup yields CDR1 SGHRS and CDR2 YFSETQ. V dropped 4 bases and J dropped 8; count of bases not matched to a gene: 4. The chain's CDR3 is CASSLDRGREKLFF. Here the CDR3 DNA reads TGCGCCAGCAGCCTGGACAGGGGGCGGGAAAAACTGTTTTTT.

This chain joins TRBV29-1 and TRBJ1-1; D is possibly TRBD1 (5 bases). This CDR3 is 11 amino acids long. Trimming stripped 7 bases from V and 2 bases from J, with 8 bases between. Germline CDR1 is SQVTM and CDR2 is ANQGSEA. CDR3 residues: CSGRDNTEAFF. The CDR3 nucleotides read TGCAGCGGCAGGGATAACACTGAAGCTTTCTTT. Full variable domain (outside the CDR3, taken from reference TRBV29-1 and TRBJ1-1): SAVISQKPSRDICQRGTSLTIQCQVDSQVTMMFWYRQQPGQSLTLIATANQGSEATYESGFVIDKFPISRPNLTFSTLTVSNMSPEDSSIYLCSGRDNTEAFFGQGTRLTVV.

V usage is TRBV2 and J usage is TRBJ1-2, with a weak D call TRBD1 (6 bases). V lost 1 base to trimming and J lost 5 bases, with 8 bases between them. The CDR3 contains 13 residues. In germline, CDR1 is SNHLY, CDR2 FYNNEI. The CDR3 bases are TGTGCCAGCAGTGAAGAGGGGGAATATGGCTACACCTTC. It translates to CASSEEGEYGYTF.

The CDR3 loop reads CASSQGSFFGNTIYF. The CDR3 nucleotides are TGTGCCAGCAGCCAAGGGAGTTTTTTTGGAAACACCATATATTTT. This chain links TRBV3-1 (or the pseudogene TRBV3-2) with TRBJ1-3; D gene uncertain. This CDR3 is built from 15 residues. Germline V gene sequence: CDR1 LGHDT, CDR2 YNNKEL (reference sequence). The V end lost 1 base, the J end lost 3 bases, and 10 bases lay between the germline ends.

The chain links TRBV9 to TRBJ1-5; D is undetermined. Trimming took 3 bases from V and 7 from J, leaving 11 bases between them. Germline assignment: CDR1 SGDLS and CDR2 YYNGEE. This CDR3 is built from 13 residues. In nucleotides, the CDR3 is TGTGCCAGCAGCGCGGACGGGTCACAGCCCCAGCATTTT. This translates into CASSADGSQPQHF.

The gene calls are TRBV30 and TRBJ1-3; D is uncertain. The germline V and J ends were trimmed by 2 bases and 0 bases, with 11 bases remaining between them. The length of the CDR3 is 15 residues. Germline V lookup: CDR1 GTSNPN, CDR2 SVGIG (reference sequence). The CDR3: CAWSPKWRSGNTIYF. CDR3 coding DNA: TGTGCCTGGAGTCCAAAGTGGCGCTCTGGAAACACCATATATTTT.

The chain employs TRBV7-9 and TRBJ2-6; no clear D gene. Germline-derived CDR1 and CDR2 are SEHNR and FQNEAQ (reference sequence). CDR3 length equals 17 residues. V lost 4 bases and J lost 3, with 16 bases in between. DNA for the CDR3: TGTGCCAGCAGCTCCCTAGGGCTCCTTAGTGGGGCCAACGTCCTGACTTTC. Translation: CASSSLGLLSGANVLTF.

The chain links TRBV4-3 to TRBJ2-3; 7 nucleotides agree with TRBD2. CDR1 is LGHNA, CDR2 YSLEER, per germline. The CDR3 sequence is 18 residues long. V gave up 4 bases and J gave up 0 bases; unmatched junction bases: 13. The CDR3 here is CASSRGGIAPTSTDTQYF. DNA for the CDR3: TGCGCCAGCAGCCGGGGGGGGATTGCCCCCACTAGCACAGATACGCAGTATTTT.

The chain joins TRBV7-9 to TRBJ2-5; D gene unclear. V was clipped by 6 bases and J by 0 bases, with 8 bases between them. Germline assignment: CDR1 SEHNR and CDR2 FQNEAQ (reference sequence). The CDR3 is 13 amino acids. CDR3 loop: CASRHPYQETQYF. In nucleotides, the CDR3 is TGTGCCAGCAGGCACCCGTACCAAGAGACCCAGTACTTC.

This clone turned up a few times. The J gene is TRBJ2-7, the V gene TRBV2; D is unclear. V dropped 8 bases and J dropped 7 bases, with 15 bases sitting between them. The length of the CDR3 is 12 residues. The germline V gene has CDR1 SNHLY and CDR2 FYNNEI. CDR3 sequence (DNA): TGTGCCAGCTCCACCCAGATGGGGGAGCAGTACTTC. Protein: CASSTQMGEQYF.

The rearrangement uses TRBV2 and TRBJ1-2; 7 bases are shared with TRBD1. The germline gives CDR1 SNHLY, CDR2 FYNNEI. The V gene end was trimmed by 6 bases and the J gene end by 2 bases; junction bases not matched to a gene: 9. The CDR3 is made up of 15 amino acids. CDR3 coding DNA: TGTGCCAGCAGGAGACTTCAGGGGGAGAACTATGGCTACACCTTC. This translates into CASRRLQGENYGYTF.

The V and J genes are TRBV6-5 and TRBJ2-1; a weak D match, TRBD1 (6 bases). Trimming removed 2 bases at V and 9 bases at J, with 11 bases between. The germline CDR1 and CDR2 sequences are MNHEY and SVGAGI. The CDR3 length is 13 residues. This CDR3 is CASSYRQDGEQFF. The CDR3 region has the DNA TGTGCCAGCAGTTACCGACAGGATGGTGAGCAGTTCTTC.

This clone was recorded a few times. This chain uses TRBV12-3 or TRBV12-4 with TRBJ1-1; D remains unclear. CDR3 size: 12 residues. V was trimmed by 3 bases and J by 7 bases, leaving 9 bases between them. The chain's CDR3 is CASSFGGNEAFF. CDR3 in DNA: TGTGCCAGCAGTTTCGGAGGGAATGAAGCTTTCTTT.

The rearrangement uses TRBV2 and TRBJ1-1; a possible D gene is TRBD1 (6 bases). The CDR3 sequence is 11 residues long. CDR1 SNHLY and CDR2 FYNNEI come from the germline V gene. CDR3: CGEGGTAEAFF. CDR3 nucleotide sequence: TGTGGCGAGGGGGGAACGGCTGAAGCTTTCTTT.

The chain joins TRBV6-1 to TRBJ2-3, with D unresolved. This CDR3 contains 16 residues. CDR1 and CDR2 from the germline V gene are MNHNS and SASEGT. With 3 bases removed from V and 1 base from J, the gap between germline ends came to 14 bases. The CDR3 is CASSEYSFVGTDTQYF. CDR3 sequence (DNA): TGTGCCAGCAGTGAGTATTCCTTCGTGGGCACAGATACGCAGTATTTT.

The rearrangement uses TRBV7-8 and TRBJ2-3, with 7 bases that match TRBD2. The junction had 11 bases not matched to a gene; V was cut back by 8 bases and J by 3 bases. The germline V gene has CDR1 SGHVS and CDR2 FQNEAQ. The CDR3 is made up of 15 amino acids. The CDR3 DNA reads as TGTGCCAGCCGGCCTGGCCTAGCGGAGACAGATACGCAGTATTTT. This encodes CASRPGLAETDTQYF.

The CDR3 nucleotides are TGCGCCAGCAGCCAAGATTTCTCGAAGACCTCACCCCTCCACTTT. Amino acid sequence: CASSQDFSKTSPLHF. The chain has TRBV4-1 and TRBJ1-6, with no clear D. The CDR3 totals 15 residues. CDR1 MGHRA and CDR2 YSYEKL come from the germline V gene. V was trimmed by 0 bases and J by 10 bases, leaving 13 bases between them.

The rearrangement links TRBV10-2 to TRBJ2-3; the D is unclear. The CDR3 has 14 residues. Germline CDR1 is WSHSY and CDR2 is SAAADI. V lost 3 bases and J 3 bases, leaving 10 bases between the germline ends. The CDR3 nucleotides read TGCGCCAGCAGTGAAAGTTGGGGTACAGATACGCAGTATTTT. Translated, it gives CASSESWGTDTQYF.

The V and J genes are TRBV2 and TRBJ2-2; D possibly corresponds to TRBD1 (6 bases). Germline loops: CDR1 SNHLY, CDR2 FYNNEI. Trimming removed 5 bases at V and 2 bases at J, with 12 bases between. This CDR3 contains 15 residues. This chain's CDR3 is CASSPGAPNTGELFF. The CDR3, as DNA: TGTGCCAGCAGTCCAGGGGCCCCAAACACCGGGGAGCTGTTTTTT. The full variable domain, its missing parts supplied by reference TRBV2 and TRBJ2-2, is EPEVTQTPSHQVTQMGQEVILRCVPISNHLYFYWYRQILGQKVEFLVSFYNNEISEKSEIFDDQFSVERPDGSNFTLKIRSTKLEDSAMYFCASSPGAPNTGELFFGEGSRLTVL.

This clone has only a few counts. The chain is built from TRBV23-1 and TRBJ1-4; TRBD1 matches at 7 bases. TRBV23-1 is assigned to the ORF class and has an uncertain function. Germline trimming cut 3 bases from V and 10 bases from J; bases unmatched to any gene: 11. CDR3 length: 15 amino acids. The CDR3 DNA reads TGCGCCAGCAGTCATTCGACAGGGCGAAAATCAAAACTGTTTTTT. This codes for CASSHSTGRKSKLFF.

The chain uses TRBV5-6 and TRBJ2-5, with D possibly matching TRBD1 (5 bases). The V and J ends lost 4 bases and 3 bases respectively, with 16 bases between them. Germline CDR1 is SGHDT and CDR2 is YYEEEE. This CDR3 region has 15 residues. The CDR3 loop is CASSTGPGNEETQYF. The CDR3 nucleotides read TGTGCCAGCAGCACCGGGCCAGGGAATGAAGAGACCCAGTACTTC. The complete variable domain, with remaining parts taken from reference TRBV5-6 and TRBJ2-5, reads DAGVTQSPTHLIKTRGQQVTLRCSPKSGHDTVSWYQQALGQGPQFIFQYYEEEERQRGNFPDRFSGHQFPNYSSELNVNALLLGDSALYLCASSTGPGNEETQYFGPGTRLLVL.

J is TRBJ2-3 and V is TRBV15; 9 bases are a match to TRBD2. The CDR3 length is 15 residues. The V gene end was trimmed by 1 base and the J gene end by 3 bases; junction bases not matched to a gene: 2. The V gene's germline CDR1 is LNHNV and CDR2 YYDKDF (reference sequence). Written as DNA, the CDR3 is TGTGCCACCAGCAGAGGGACTAGCGAGACAGATACGCAGTATTTT. Amino acids: CATSRGTSETDTQYF.